Listed here are 28 T cell receptor beta chains from one sample, sequenced in a study of cytomegalovirus exposure and HLA in healthy donors. Primers included in the PCR were 60 Vbeta and 13 Jbeta primers. Using immunoSEQ multiplex PCR, the repertoire was profiled, and TCRdb retains in-frame clones only, with some absent. The sample consists of more than 130,000 clones, approximately 83% of them appearing once. Sample: PBMCs. The receptors shown here come from a man between 40 and 49 years old in good health and CMV-seropositive.

The CDR3 region has the DNA TGTGCCAGCAGCTTTAGCGGGGGGGCCGCAGATACGCAGTATTTT. This sequence encodes CASSFSGGAADTQYF. The rearrangement links TRBV5-4 to TRBJ2-3; 11 bases map to TRBD2. The germline gives CDR1 SGHNT, CDR2 YYREEE (reference sequence). The junction had 3 bases not matched to a gene; V was cut back by 2 bases and J by 4 bases. The CDR3 is 15 amino acids. The full variable domain, its missing parts supplied by reference TRBV5-4 and TRBJ2-3, is ETGVTQSPTHLIKTRGQQVTLRCSSQSGHNTVSWYQQALGQGPQFIFQYYREEENGRGNFPPRFSGLQFPNYSSELNVNALELDDSALYLCASSFSGGAADTQYFGPGTRLTVL.

This rearrangement joins TRBV7-9 to TRBJ2-2; 10 nucleotides align to TRBD2. CDR3 length equals 15 residues. Trimming removed 3 bases from V and 6 bases from J; junction bases left unmatched: 4. From germline, CDR1 is SEHNR and CDR2 FQNEAQ (reference sequence). The CDR3, as DNA: TGTGCCAGCAGCTTCTCACTAGCGGGATCCGGGGAGCTGTTTTTT. The encoded protein is CASSFSLAGSGELFF.

The chain employs TRBV19 and TRBJ1-5; unclear D gene. Trimming pared 1 base from V and 3 bases from J, leaving 10 bases between. The CDR3 is made up of 15 amino acids. Germline CDR1 reads LNHDA; CDR2 reads SQIVND (reference sequence). This CDR3 reads CASSIGHTNNQPQHF. CDR3 DNA sequence: TGTGCCAGTAGTATAGGACACACAAACAATCAGCCCCAGCATTTT.

This chain uses TRBV6-1 with TRBJ2-1; 8 nucleotides match TRBD2. CDR3 length: 15 residues. The junction had 7 bases not matched to a gene; V was cut back by 2 bases and J by 7 bases. Germline CDR1 and CDR2: MNHNS and SASEGT. CDR3 sequence reads: CASSERLAGKNEQFF. CDR3 in DNA: TGTGCCAGCAGTGAAAGGCTAGCGGGCAAAAATGAGCAGTTCTTC.

The J gene is TRBJ1-3, the V gene TRBV6-1; D is ambiguous. This CDR3 contains 15 residues. Looked up from germline, CDR1 is MNHNS and CDR2 is SASEGT. Deletions cut 0 bases from V and 9 bases from J, with 15 bases between. CDR3 residues: CASSEAVNGLGTIYF. The CDR3 DNA sequence: TGTGCCAGCAGTGAAGCAGTGAACGGACTGGGCACCATATATTTT.

This sequence joins TRBV15 and TRBJ2-3; TRBD2 aligns across 9 bases. CDR3 length: 16 amino acids. CDR1 LNHNV and CDR2 YYDKDF come from the germline V gene (reference sequence). After removal of 2 bases from V and 0 bases from J, the junction contained 3 bases not matched to a gene. The CDR3 sequence is CATSRLAGWSTDTQYF. CDR3 coding DNA: TGTGCCACCAGCAGACTAGCGGGGTGGAGCACAGATACGCAGTATTTT.

The chain joins TRBV29-1 to TRBJ2-1, with 8 nucleotides matching TRBD2. Germline trimming cut 1 base from V and 2 bases from J; bases unmatched to any gene: 4. The V gene's germline CDR1 is SQVTM and CDR2 ANQGSEA. The CDR3 is 15 amino acids. CDR3 in amino acids: CSVEAGREAYNEQFF. CDR3 coding DNA: TGCAGCGTTGAAGCAGGGCGGGAGGCCTACAATGAGCAGTTCTTC.

A single count supports this clone. The rearrangement links TRBV27 to TRBJ1-1; D is possibly TRBD1 (6 bases). CDR3 length equals 15 residues. CDR1 and CDR2 (germline): MNHEY, SMNVEV (reference sequence). V lost 1 base, J lost 1 base, and 10 bases lay in between. The CDR3 DNA follows: TGTGCCAGCAGTTTATACGGACAGAAGAACACTGAAGCTTTCTTT. Its protein product is CASSLYGQKNTEAFF.

This clone was seen a handful of times. The V gene is TRBV4-3, the J gene TRBJ2-3; 9 bases match TRBD2. CDR1 and CDR2 (germline): LGHNA, YSLEER. The CDR3 consists of 18 residues. Trimming at V came to 0 bases and at J to 7 bases, leaving 14 bases not matched to a gene. CDR3 DNA sequence: TGCGCCAGCAGCCAAGATAAGTTTGCGGGGGGGCCTTTAAATACGCAGTATTTT. It yields the protein CASSQDKFAGGPLNTQYF.

The V call is TRBV7-2, the J call TRBJ2-6, with 7 positions matching TRBD1. Germline V lookup: CDR1 SGHTA, CDR2 FQGNSA. CDR3 length: 19 amino acids. Germline trimming cut 4 bases from V and 0 bases from J; bases unmatched to any gene: 12. CDR3 amino acids: CASSSRGLRVSSGANVLTF. CDR3 in DNA: TGTGCCAGCAGCTCGAGGGGGCTACGGGTCAGCTCTGGGGCCAACGTCCTGACTTTC.

This chain joins TRBV7-2 and TRBJ1-4; D possibly corresponds to TRBD1 (5 bases). The V end was cut by 4 bases, the J end by 2 bases, with 8 bases between. Germline assignment: CDR1 SGHTA and CDR2 FQGNSA. The CDR3 sequence is 14 residues long. In nucleotides, the CDR3 is TGTGCCAGCAGCTGGCGGGGGACTAATGAAAAACTGTTTTTT. Residues: CASSWRGTNEKLFF.

This chain connects TRBV7-6 to TRBJ2-1; TRBD1 might be the D (6 bases). V was cut by 1 base and J by 6 bases, with 7 bases left in between. Germline V gene data show CDR1 as SGHVS and CDR2 as FNYEAQ. The CDR3 contains 13 residues. CDR3 region: CASSLDRVNEQFF. CDR3 in DNA: TGTGCCAGCAGCTTAGACAGGGTCAATGAGCAGTTCTTC. Filled out from reference TRBV7-6 and TRBJ2-1, the complete variable domain reads GAGVSQSPRYKVTKRGQDVALRCDPISGHVSLYWYRQALGQGPEFLTYFNYEAQQDKSGLPNDRFSAERPEGSISTLTIQRTEQRDSAMYRCASSLDRVNEQFFGPGTRLTVL.

The chain couples TRBV19 to TRBJ1-1; the D gene is possibly TRBD1 (6 bases). The CDR3 runs 17 residues. Trimming took off 5 bases at V and 3 bases at J, with 22 bases between the two ends. Germline V gene sequence: CDR1 LNHDA, CDR2 SQIVND (reference sequence). CDR3 nucleotides: TGTGCCAGTAGTTCAGGGGACGGACACGGAGTCTACACTGAAGCTTTCTTT. Its translation is CASSSGDGHGVYTEAFF.

J is TRBJ2-4 and V is TRBV19, with a weak D call TRBD2 (5 bases). The CDR3 is made up of 14 amino acids. V was pared by 4 bases and J by 8 bases, with 15 bases between. Looked up from germline, CDR1 is LNHDA and CDR2 is SQIVND (reference sequence). CDR3 region: CASSKTTTGYIQYF. CDR3 coding DNA: TGTGCCAGTAGTAAGACTACCACGGGGTACATTCAGTACTTC.

The chain joins TRBV30 to TRBJ2-1; D may be TRBD2 (6 bases). Between the trimmed V and J ends, which lost 0 bases and 0 bases, there was a span of 9 bases. Germline values: CDR1 GTSNPN, CDR2 SVGIG (reference sequence). This CDR3 has 15 amino acids. The CDR3 nucleotides are TGTGCCTGGAGTGTTTTCGGGAGCTCCTACAATGAGCAGTTCTTC. Translation: CAWSVFGSSYNEQFF.

The chain couples TRBV2 to TRBJ2-2; 8 nucleotides match TRBD1. V was clipped by 6 bases and J by 3 bases; unmatched bases: 6. Germline V gene sequence: CDR1 SNHLY, CDR2 FYNNEI. The CDR3 loop spans 15 amino acids. The CDR3 DNA follows: TGTGCCAGCAGGAGGGACAGGACTCACACCGGGGAGCTGTTTTTT. Translated, it gives CASRRDRTHTGELFF.

The chain couples TRBV5-6 to TRBJ1-5; a possible D gene is TRBD1 (5 bases). In germline, CDR1 is SGHDT, CDR2 YYEEEE. The CDR3 covers 14 residues. The germline V and J ends were trimmed by 5 bases and 7 bases, with 16 bases remaining between them. The CDR3 loop reads CASRVGGKGQPQHF. The CDR3, as DNA: TGTGCCAGCAGGGTCGGGGGGAAGGGGCAGCCCCAGCATTTT.

This chain joins TRBV6-6 and TRBJ2-7, with 9 bases aligning to TRBD2. The ends lost 11 bases at V and 5 bases at J; junction bases unmatched: 7. Germline CDR1 is MNHNY and CDR2 is SVGAGI (reference sequence). The CDR3 is 12 amino acids. The CDR3 nucleotides read TGTGCCGTCCGGGCGGGAGGGAACGAGCAGTACTTC. Its protein product is CAVRAGGNEQYF.

The chain has TRBV10-3 and TRBJ2-7; 8 bases fit TRBD1. CDR1 ENHRY and CDR2 SYGVKD come from the germline V gene. The J segment lost 0 bases and the V segment lost 9 bases, leaving 10 bases of the junction unmatched. The CDR3 covers 15 residues. The CDR3 loop reads CAIGQGMSSSYEQYF. CDR3 DNA: TGTGCCATTGGACAGGGAATGAGTAGCTCCTACGAGCAGTACTTC.

The rearrangement uses TRBV6-1 and TRBJ1-2; no firm D call. Per the germline V gene, CDR1 is MNHNS and CDR2 is SASEGT. The V end was cut by 8 bases, the J end by 5 bases, with 12 bases between. The length of the CDR3 is 12 residues. CDR3 loop: CASSWVRYGYTF. The DNA for the CDR3 is TGTGCCAGCTCCTGGGTGAGGTATGGCTACACCTTC.

The chain joins TRBV7-2 to TRBJ1-3, with 7 bases lining up with TRBD1. The trim removed 4 bases at V and 0 bases at J, leaving 0 bases unmatched. CDR1 is SGHTA and CDR2 is FQGNSA in the germline V gene. CDR3 length: 14 residues. The DNA for the CDR3 is TGTGCCAGCAGCTGGGACAGCTCTGGAAACACCATATATTTT. This gives the protein CASSWDSSGNTIYF.

In its sample, this clone was seen once. The V call is TRBV7-9, the J call TRBJ1-2; 8 bases are a match to TRBD1. J gave up 8 bases and V 6 bases, and 5 bases lay outside the gene matches. This CDR3 has 12 residues. Germline lookup yields CDR1 SEHNR and CDR2 FQNEAQ (reference sequence). The CDR3 is CASSQTGEGYTF. CDR3 DNA sequence: TGTGCCAGCAGTCAGACAGGGGAAGGCTACACCTTC.

The rearrangement links TRBV5-1 to TRBJ2-7, with TRBD2 matching over 12 bases. V gave up 4 bases and J gave up 3 bases; unmatched junction bases: 8. Germline assignment: CDR1 SGHRS and CDR2 YFSETQ. The CDR3 extends over 16 amino acids. The CDR3 region is CASSGTSGRGDYEQYF. The CDR3 DNA sequence: TGCGCCAGCAGCGGGACTAGCGGGCGGGGAGACTACGAGCAGTACTTC.

This clone was recorded a few times. The V call is TRBV6-1, the J call TRBJ2-2; D is ambiguous. With 7 bases removed from V and 1 base from J, the gap between germline ends came to 10 bases. This CDR3 has 14 residues. Germline V CDR1 and CDR2: MNHNS, SASEGT. The CDR3 DNA sequence: TGTGCCAGCACGACTTCAGAGAACACCGGGGAGCTGTTTTTT. As protein: CASTTSENTGELFF.

The gene calls are TRBV5-1 and TRBJ2-1, with TRBD2 matching over 8 bases. Germline CDR1 and CDR2: SGHRS and YFSETQ. V lost 4 bases to trimming and J lost 4 bases; unmatched junction nucleotides: 7. The CDR3 length is 15 residues. The CDR3 coding sequence is TGCGCCAGCAGCCCCGGGGGGGCATATTACAATGAGCAGTTCTTC. Translating gives CASSPGGAYYNEQFF. The whole variable domain, filled in from reference TRBV5-1 and TRBJ2-1, reads KAGVTQTPRYLIKTRGQQVTLSCSPISGHRSVSWYQQTPGQGLQFLFEYFSETQRNKGNFPGRFSGRQFSNSRSEMNVSTLELGDSALYLCASSPGGAYYNEQFFGPGTRLTVL.

About this clone itself: This specimen includes other DNA sequences encoding the same CDR3. This chain uses TRBV5-6 with TRBJ1-1; 7 positions agree with TRBD1. CDR3 length: 16 amino acids. Germline V gives CDR1 SGHDT, CDR2 YYEEEE. Germline trimming cut 0 bases from V and 3 bases from J; bases unmatched to any gene: 8. CDR3 region: CASSLVRGPRDTEAFF. The CDR3 region has the DNA TGTGCCAGCAGCTTGGTGAGGGGGCCTCGGGACACTGAAGCTTTCTTT.

The V gene is TRBV7-8, the J gene TRBJ2-7, with D possibly TRBD2 on 6 matching bases. The CDR3 spans 14 residues. V shed 1 base and J shed 4 bases, with 11 bases lying between them. In germline, CDR1 is SGHVS, CDR2 FQNEAQ. The CDR3 nucleotides read TGTGCCAGCAGCTTAGACGGCGGGACTTACGAGCAGTACTTC. It yields the protein CASSLDGGTYEQYF. The whole variable domain, filled in from reference TRBV7-8 and TRBJ2-7, reads GAGVSQSPRYKVAKRGQDVALRCDPISGHVSLFWYQQALGQGPEFLTYFQNEAQLDKSGLPSDRFFAERPEGSVSTLKIQRTQQEDSAVYLCASSLDGGTYEQYFGPGTRLTVT.

V usage is TRBV9 and J usage is TRBJ2-1; TRBD2 agrees at 8 bases. Germline V lookup: CDR1 SGDLS, CDR2 YYNGEE. This CDR3 contains 15 residues. V lost 0 bases, J lost 4 bases, and 3 bases stayed unmatched. The CDR3 nucleotides are TGTGCCAGCAGCGTAGGTAGCGGGGAGTACAATGAGCAGTTCTTC. Translated, it gives CASSVGSGEYNEQFF. The full variable domain, its missing parts supplied by reference TRBV9 and TRBJ2-1, is DSGVTQTPKHLITATGQRVTLRCSPRSGDLSVYWYQQSLDQGLQFLIQYYNGEERAKGNILERFSAQQFPDLHSELNLSSLELGDSALYFCASSVGSGEYNEQFFGPGTRLTVL.